What follows is one T cell receptor beta chain and its context. Its binding antigen is unknown. Nothing much larger sits one base from this clone, and base qualities are not available. Trimming costs V 5 bases and J 3 bases, and their ends lie 11 bases apart. The CDR3 starts with the cysteine, ends with the phenylalanine, and has 14 residues. The sequence is cut down to CDR3 DNA, 42 bases in frame from base 1. CDR1 and CDR2 were assigned from the germline V gene (reference sequence) as MNHNY and SVGAGI. Participants were included only if at least one PBMC sample before ART initiation and at least two post-ART samples were available. Every participant with HIV received treatment in the United States of America. Cryopreserved samples of 1-10 million PBMC were thawed and washed before DNA extraction. At the time of the earliest PBMC sample, participants with HIV were aged between roughly 23 and 60 years. PBMC samples from each participant spanned 1-4 timepoints before ART initiation and 2-8 timepoints after ART initiation, with a median of 7 samples. Serial HIV viral load, CD4+ T-cell count, ART history and demographic data were obtained for every participant. Genomic DNA was extracted from unsorted PBMC with a Qiagen kit on a QIAcube, processed in batches of 12 samples.

These data originate in a study of long-term antiretroviral therapy in people with HIV (dated by TCRdb to 2022 to 2024). About the study as a whole: The earliest samples were collected about a decade before the 2015 WHO recommendation for immediate ART, when ART was typically delayed until CD4 counts fell. Of the 30 participants with HIV, about a dozen were female. Test extractions of a monoclonal T-cell line alongside approximately 34 polyclonal samples showed no cross-contamination during QIAcube processing. This retrospective serial study examined whether starting ART and sustained HIV suppression were associated with changes in the composition and diversity of the TRB repertoire in peripheral blood. A total of 150 to 200 cryopreserved PBMC samples were contributed to the cohort by 30 adults with confirmed HIV infection, with samples collected serially over a mean of approximately 6 years (range 1-12).

What the study reported, not specific to this receptor: HIV repertoires had narrower CDR3 length ranges than controls, and the network structure suggested an antigen-experienced repertoire that shifted only slightly toward naive after ART. Expanded TRB clones identified before ART initiation dominated the repertoire at all time points, although this dominance fluctuated and declined in many PLHIV after ART. Unsorted PBMC were profiled instead of sorted CD4+ and CD8+ T cells because pre-ART samples had limited cell numbers. The samples were dated from about 2004 to 2017, and the ART regimens that were used may be less effective than current ART regimens. Because PBMC availability was limited, only the TCR beta chain was sequenced, with no alpha chain pairing. ART initiation was associated with a significant increase in TRB diversity, but diversity stayed significantly below transplant donor controls even after long-term ART. Inferences about post-ART repertoire changes are limited because no data were available on ART adherence, viral resistance or therapy changes.

Sequencing of the TRB variable region was done with the immunoSEQ hsTCRB v3.0 assay at survey level resolution. The targeted TRB sequencing depth was about 40,000-55,000 T-cell genomes per sample. An Illumina MiSeq with a v3 150-cycle kit was used to sequence the pooled TRB libraries. As for how the authors treated the data: Repertoire analysis ran in R within a reproducible Nextflow workflow covering QC, data transformation and analysis. LymphoSeq2, an R package for exploring AIRR-Seq data, was used to implement the custom analyses. A few samples that yielded fewer than 5000 total TRB sequences were excluded, so that more than 150 HIV repertoires were analyzed. Among the 180 to 200 retained HIV repertoires, 55 to 65 were collected before ART initiation and about 130 were collected after ART initiation. Repertoires were downsampled to 5000 TRB nucleotide sequences, and summary statistics were averaged over 100 downsampling iterations. The analysis kept only TRB sequences whose CDR3 regions were at least seven amino acids long. Diversity was assessed using a clonality score derived from Shannon entropy and using the Gini coefficient. In the repertoire networks, any two of the top 5000 CDR3 amino acid sequences were connected whenever the two sequences differed by an edit distance of one. For TRB CDR3 amino acid sequences, antigen specificity groups and MHC restriction were predicted with GLIPH2. To flag known associations with CMV, EBV, HIV or tissue antigens, CDR3 amino acid sequences were compared against VDJdb and McPAS-TCR. Pre-ART, post-ART and control groups were compared with Wilcoxon signed-rank tests and Holm-Bonferroni correction. In TCRdb, the immuneACCESS table is reduced to in-frame sequences with V and J assigned. These tables do not hold every clone; where another copy was compared, an unresolved V gene accounts for under half, and the others remain unexplained. V and J calls and clone size are as listed in that table; D and trimming were resolved from the DNA. The sample yields approximately 33,000 clones; over 75% were counted once. Roughly 3.8% of the sample lies in the top ten.

Specimen: unsorted PBMCs, collected 0.8 years before starting antiretroviral therapy. The rearrangement joined TRBV6-6 to TRBJ1-5; the D gene is possibly TRBD1, with 5 bases matching. This clonotype originated in a man aged 18 to 29 with HIV. The bases read TGTGCCAGCAGTCCCGACAGTACCAATCAGCCCCAGCATTTT. Its translation is CASSPDSTNQPQHF.